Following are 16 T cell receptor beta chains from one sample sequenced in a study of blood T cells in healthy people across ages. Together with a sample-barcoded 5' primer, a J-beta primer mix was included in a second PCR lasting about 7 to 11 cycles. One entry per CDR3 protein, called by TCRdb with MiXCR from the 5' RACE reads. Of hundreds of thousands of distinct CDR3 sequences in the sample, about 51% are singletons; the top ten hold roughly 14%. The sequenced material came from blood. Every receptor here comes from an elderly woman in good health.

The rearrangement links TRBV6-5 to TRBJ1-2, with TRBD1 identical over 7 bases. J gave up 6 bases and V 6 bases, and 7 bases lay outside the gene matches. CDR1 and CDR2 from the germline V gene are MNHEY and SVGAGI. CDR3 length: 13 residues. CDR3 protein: CASSQTGNDGYTF. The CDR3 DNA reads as TGTGCCAGCAGCCAGACAGGGAACGATGGCTACACCTTC.

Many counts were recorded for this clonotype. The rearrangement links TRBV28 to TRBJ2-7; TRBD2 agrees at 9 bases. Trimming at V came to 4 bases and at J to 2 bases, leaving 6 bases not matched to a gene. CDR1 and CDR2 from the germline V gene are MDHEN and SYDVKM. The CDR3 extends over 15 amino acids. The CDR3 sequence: CASSSGGRVAYEQYF. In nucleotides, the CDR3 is TGTGCCAGCAGTTCAGGCGGGAGGGTCGCCTACGAGCAGTACTTC.

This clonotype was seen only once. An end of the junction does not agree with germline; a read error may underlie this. The CDR3 is CAGSLVLGAPSTDTQYF. The CDR3 bases are TGTGCCGGCAGTTTGGTATTGGGGGCCCCTAGCACAGATACGCAGTATTTT. The V call is TRBV28, the J call TRBJ2-3; maybe TRBD1 (6 bases). CDR1 is MDHEN, CDR2 SYDVKM, per germline. This CDR3 has 17 residues.

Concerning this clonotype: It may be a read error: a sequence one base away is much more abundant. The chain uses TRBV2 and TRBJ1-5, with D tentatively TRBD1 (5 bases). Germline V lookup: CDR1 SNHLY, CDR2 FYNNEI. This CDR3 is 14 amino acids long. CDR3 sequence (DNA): TGTGCCAGCAGCGAAGACGGGGCCGACCAGCCCCAGCATTTT. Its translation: CASSEDGADQPQHF. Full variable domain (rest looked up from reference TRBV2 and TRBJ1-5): EPEVTQTPSHQVTQMGQEVILRCVPISNHLYFYWYRQILGQKVEFLVSFYNNEISEKSEIFDDQFSVERPDGSNFTLKIRSTKLEDSAMYFCASSEDGADQPQHFGDGTRLSIL.

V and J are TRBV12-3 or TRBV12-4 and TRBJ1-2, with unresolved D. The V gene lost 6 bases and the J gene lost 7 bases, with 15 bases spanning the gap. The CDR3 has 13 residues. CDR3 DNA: TGTGCCAGCAGGTTTAGTCCAGTGCTTGGCTACACCTTC. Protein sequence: CASRFSPVLGYTF.

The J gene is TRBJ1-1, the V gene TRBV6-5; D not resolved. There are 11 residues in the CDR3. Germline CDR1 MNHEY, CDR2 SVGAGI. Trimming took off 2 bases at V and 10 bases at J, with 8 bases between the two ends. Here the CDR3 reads CASSYPGPAFF. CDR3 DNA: TGTGCCAGCAGTTACCCAGGCCCAGCTTTCTTT.

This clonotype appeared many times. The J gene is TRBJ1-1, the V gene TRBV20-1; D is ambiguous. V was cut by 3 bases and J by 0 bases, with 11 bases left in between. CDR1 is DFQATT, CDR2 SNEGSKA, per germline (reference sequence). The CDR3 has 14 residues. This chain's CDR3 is CSASGGILNTEAFF. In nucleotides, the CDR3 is TGCAGTGCTAGCGGCGGGATATTGAACACTGAAGCTTTCTTT.

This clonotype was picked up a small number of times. CDR3 sequence: CASSLNRGGNQPQHF. The CDR3 bases are TGTGCCAGCAGTCTAAACAGGGGTGGCAATCAGCCCCAGCATTTT. The genes are TRBV27 and TRBJ1-5; 7 bases match TRBD1. The junction had 6 bases not matched to a gene; V was cut back by 5 bases and J by 2 bases. The V gene's germline CDR1 is MNHEY and CDR2 SMNVEV (reference sequence). The CDR3 has 15 residues.

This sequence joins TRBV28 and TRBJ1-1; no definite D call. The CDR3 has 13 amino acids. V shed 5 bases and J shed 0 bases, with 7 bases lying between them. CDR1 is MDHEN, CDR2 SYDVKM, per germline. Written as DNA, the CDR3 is TGTGCCAGCAGTGTATATGTGAACACTGAAGCTTTCTTT. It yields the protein CASSVYVNTEAFF. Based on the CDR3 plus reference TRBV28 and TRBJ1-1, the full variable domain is DVKVTQSSRYLVKRTGEKVFLECVQDMDHENMFWYRQDPGLGLRLIYFSYDVKMKEKGDIPEGYSVSREKKERFSLILESASTNQTSMYLCASSVYVNTEAFFGQGTRLTVV.

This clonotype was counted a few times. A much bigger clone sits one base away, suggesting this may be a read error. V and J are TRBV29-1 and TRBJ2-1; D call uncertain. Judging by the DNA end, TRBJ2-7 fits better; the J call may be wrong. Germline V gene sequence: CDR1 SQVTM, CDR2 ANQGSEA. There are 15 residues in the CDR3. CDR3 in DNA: TGCAGCGTTGCCCTACCCCCAAGCTCCTACAATGAGCAGTACTTC. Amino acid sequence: CSVALPPSSYNEQYF.

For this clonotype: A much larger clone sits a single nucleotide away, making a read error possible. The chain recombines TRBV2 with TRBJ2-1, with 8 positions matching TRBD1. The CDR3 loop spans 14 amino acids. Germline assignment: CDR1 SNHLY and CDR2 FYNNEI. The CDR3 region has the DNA TGTGCCAGCAATGGACAGGGTCCTAACAATAAGCAGTTCTTC. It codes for CASNGQGPNNKQFF.

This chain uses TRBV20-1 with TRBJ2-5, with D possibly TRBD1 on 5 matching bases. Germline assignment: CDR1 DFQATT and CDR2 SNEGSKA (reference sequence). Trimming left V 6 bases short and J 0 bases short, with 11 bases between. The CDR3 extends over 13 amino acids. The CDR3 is CSARGSHQETQYF. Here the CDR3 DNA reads TGCAGTGCAAGGGGCAGCCACCAAGAGACCCAGTACTTC.

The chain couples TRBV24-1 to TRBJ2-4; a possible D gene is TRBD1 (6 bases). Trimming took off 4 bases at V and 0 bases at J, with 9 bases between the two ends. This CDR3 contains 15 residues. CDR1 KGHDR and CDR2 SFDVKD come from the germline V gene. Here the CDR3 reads CATSDSGVAKNIQYF. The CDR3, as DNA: TGTGCCACCAGTGACTCAGGGGTAGCCAAAAACATTCAGTACTTC.

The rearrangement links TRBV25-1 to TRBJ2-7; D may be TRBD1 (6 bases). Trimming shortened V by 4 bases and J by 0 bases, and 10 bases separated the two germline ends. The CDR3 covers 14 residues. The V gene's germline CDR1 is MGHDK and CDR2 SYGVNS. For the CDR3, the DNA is TGTGCCAGCAGTGTCCGGGACAACTCCTACGAGCAGTACTTC. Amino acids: CASSVRDNSYEQYF.

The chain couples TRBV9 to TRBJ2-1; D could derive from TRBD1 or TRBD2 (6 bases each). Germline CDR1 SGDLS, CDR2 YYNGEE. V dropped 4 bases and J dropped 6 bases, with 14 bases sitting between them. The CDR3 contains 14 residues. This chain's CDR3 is CASSPGDWRNEQFF. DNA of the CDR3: TGTGCCAGCAGCCCAGGGGACTGGCGCAATGAGCAGTTCTTC. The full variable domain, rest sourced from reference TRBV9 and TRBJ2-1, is DSGVTQTPKHLITATGQRVTLRCSPRSGDLSVYWYQQSLDQGLQFLIQYYNGEERAKGNILERFSAQQFPDLHSELNLSSLELGDSALYFCASSPGDWRNEQFFGPGTRLTVL.

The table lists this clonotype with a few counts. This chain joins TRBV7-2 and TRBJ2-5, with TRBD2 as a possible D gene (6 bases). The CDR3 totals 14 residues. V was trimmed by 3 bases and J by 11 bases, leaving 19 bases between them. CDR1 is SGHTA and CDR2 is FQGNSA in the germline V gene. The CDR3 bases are TGTGCCAGCAGCTTTAGGTTCCGGGAGTATCAGCAGTACTTC. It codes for CASSFRFREYQQYF. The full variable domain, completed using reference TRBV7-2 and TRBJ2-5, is GAGVSQSPSNKVTEKGKDVELRCDPISGHTALYWYRQSLGQGLEFLIYFQGNSAPDKSGLPSDRFSAERTGGSVSTLTIQRTQQEDSAVYLCASSFRFREYQQYFGPGTRLLVL.